This T cell receptor beta chain originates from a study of control samples from healthy donors and cancer patients. Data came from immunoSEQ multiplex PCR; TCRdb stores just in-frame clones and leaves some out. The sample has 100,000 to 150,000 clones; approximately 90% are singletons. J gave up 8 bases and V 0 bases, and 3 bases lay outside the gene matches. This CDR3 has 14 residues. CDR1 is GTSNPN, CDR2 SVGIG, per germline (reference sequence). The sequenced sample consisted of blood. The clonotype originates from a man between 18 and 35 years old in good health. The rearrangement uses TRBV30 and TRBJ1-6, with 8 bases aligning to TRBD1. This chain's CDR3 is CAWSVSGGDSPLHF. CDR3 DNA: TGTGCCTGGAGTGTATCAGGGGGCGATTCACCCCTCCACTTT.